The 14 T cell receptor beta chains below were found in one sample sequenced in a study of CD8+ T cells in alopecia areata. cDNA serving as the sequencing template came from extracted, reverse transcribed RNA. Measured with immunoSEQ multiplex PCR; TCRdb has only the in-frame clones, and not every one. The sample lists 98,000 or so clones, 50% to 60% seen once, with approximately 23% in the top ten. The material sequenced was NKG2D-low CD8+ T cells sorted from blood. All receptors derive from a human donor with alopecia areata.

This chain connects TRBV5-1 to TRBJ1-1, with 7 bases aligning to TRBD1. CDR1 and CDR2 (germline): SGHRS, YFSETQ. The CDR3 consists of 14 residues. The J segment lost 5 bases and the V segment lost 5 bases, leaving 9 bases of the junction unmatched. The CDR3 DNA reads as TGCGCCAGCAGTCCTGGAGGGGGCAAGACTGAAGCTTTCTTT. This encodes CASSPGGGKTEAFF. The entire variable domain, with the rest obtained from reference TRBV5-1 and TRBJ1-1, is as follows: KAGVTQTPRYLIKTRGQQVTLSCSPISGHRSVSWYQQTPGQGLQFLFEYFSETQRNKGNFPGRFSGRQFSNSRSEMNVSTLELGDSALYLCASSPGGGKTEAFFGQGTRLTVV.

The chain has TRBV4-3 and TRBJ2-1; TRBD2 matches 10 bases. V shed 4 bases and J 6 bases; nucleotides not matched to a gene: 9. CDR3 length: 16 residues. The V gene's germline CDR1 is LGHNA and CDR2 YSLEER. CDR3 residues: CASSPSGLALRNEQFF. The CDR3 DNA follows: TGCGCCAGCAGCCCCTCGGGACTAGCGTTGCGCAATGAGCAGTTCTTC.

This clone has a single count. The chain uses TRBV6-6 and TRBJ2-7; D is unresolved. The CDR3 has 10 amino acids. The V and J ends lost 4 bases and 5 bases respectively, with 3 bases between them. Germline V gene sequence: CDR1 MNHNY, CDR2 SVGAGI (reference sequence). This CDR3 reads CASSSDEQYF. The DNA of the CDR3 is TGTGCCAGCAGTTCTGACGAGCAGTACTTC.

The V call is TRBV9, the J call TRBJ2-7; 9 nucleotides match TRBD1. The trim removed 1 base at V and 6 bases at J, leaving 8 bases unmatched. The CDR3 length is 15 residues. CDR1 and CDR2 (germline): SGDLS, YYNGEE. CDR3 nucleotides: TGTGCCAGCAGCGTATCCTCCGGACAGGGGTCCGAGCAGTACTTC. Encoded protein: CASSVSSGQGSEQYF.

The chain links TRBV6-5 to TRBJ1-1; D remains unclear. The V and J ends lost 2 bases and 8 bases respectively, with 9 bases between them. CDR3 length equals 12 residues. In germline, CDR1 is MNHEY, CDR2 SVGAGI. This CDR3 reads CASSYRNGEAFF. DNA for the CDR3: TGTGCCAGCAGTTACAGAAATGGGGAAGCTTTCTTT.

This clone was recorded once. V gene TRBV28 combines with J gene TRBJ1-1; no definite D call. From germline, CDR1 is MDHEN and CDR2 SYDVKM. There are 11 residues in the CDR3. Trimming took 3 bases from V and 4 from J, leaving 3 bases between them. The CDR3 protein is CASSFGTEAFF. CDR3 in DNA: TGTGCCAGCAGTTTCGGCACTGAAGCTTTCTTT.

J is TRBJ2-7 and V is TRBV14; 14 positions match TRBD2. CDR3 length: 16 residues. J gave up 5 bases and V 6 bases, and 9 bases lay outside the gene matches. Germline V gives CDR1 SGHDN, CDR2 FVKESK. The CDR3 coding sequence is TGTGCCAGCAGACTTGGGGGACTAGCGGGAGACCACGAGCAGTACTTC. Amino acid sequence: CASRLGGLAGDHEQYF.

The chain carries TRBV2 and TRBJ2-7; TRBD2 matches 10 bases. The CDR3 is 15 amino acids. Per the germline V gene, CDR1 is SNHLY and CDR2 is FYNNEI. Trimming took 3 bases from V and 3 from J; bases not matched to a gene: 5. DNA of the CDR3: TGTGCCAGCAGTGACCCTCAGCGGGAGGGCTACGAGCAGTACTTC. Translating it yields CASSDPQREGYEQYF.

This CDR3 reads CASSYSTAANYGYTF. The DNA for the CDR3 is TGTGCCAGCAGTTACTCGACGGCAGCTAACTATGGCTACACCTTC. This chain links TRBV6-6 with TRBJ1-2, with unresolved D. The CDR3 extends over 15 amino acids. Between the trimmed V and J ends, which lost 0 bases and 0 bases, there was a span of 8 bases. The germline V gene encodes CDR1 MNHNY and CDR2 SVGAGI (reference sequence).

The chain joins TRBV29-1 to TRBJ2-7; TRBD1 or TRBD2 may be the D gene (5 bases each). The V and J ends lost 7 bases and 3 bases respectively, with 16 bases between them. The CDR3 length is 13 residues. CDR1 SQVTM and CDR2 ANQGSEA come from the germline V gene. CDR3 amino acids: CSAFSRDHYEQYF. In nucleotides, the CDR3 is TGCAGCGCTTTCTCCCGGGACCACTACGAGCAGTACTTC.

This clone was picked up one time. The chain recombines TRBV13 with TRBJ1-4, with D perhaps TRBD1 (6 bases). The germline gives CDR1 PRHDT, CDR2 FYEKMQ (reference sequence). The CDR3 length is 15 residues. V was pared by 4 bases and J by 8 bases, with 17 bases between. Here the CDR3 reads CASSSTGTPGEKLFF. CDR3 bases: TGTGCCAGCAGCTCTACCGGGACACCTGGAGAAAAACTGTTTTTT.

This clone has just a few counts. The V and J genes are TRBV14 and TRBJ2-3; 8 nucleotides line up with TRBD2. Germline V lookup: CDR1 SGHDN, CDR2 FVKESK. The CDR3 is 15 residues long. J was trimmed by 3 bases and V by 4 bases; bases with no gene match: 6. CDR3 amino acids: CASSLTSGSTDTQYF. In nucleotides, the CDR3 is TGTGCCAGCAGCCTAACGAGCGGGAGTACAGATACGCAGTATTTT.

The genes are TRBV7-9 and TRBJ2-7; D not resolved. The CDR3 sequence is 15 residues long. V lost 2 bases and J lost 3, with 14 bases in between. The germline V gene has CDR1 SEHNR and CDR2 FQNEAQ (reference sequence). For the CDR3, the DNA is TGTGCCAGCAGCTTATTACATGATTCTGACTACGAGCAGTACTTC. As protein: CASSLLHDSDYEQYF.

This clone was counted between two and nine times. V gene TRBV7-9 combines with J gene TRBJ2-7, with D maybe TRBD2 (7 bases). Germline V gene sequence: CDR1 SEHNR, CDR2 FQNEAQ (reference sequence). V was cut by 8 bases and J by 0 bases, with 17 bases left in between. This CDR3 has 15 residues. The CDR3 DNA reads TGTGCCAGCTGGGGGGGCACAGGGAGCTCCTACGAGCAGTACTTC. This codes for CASWGGTGSSYEQYF.